The 2 T cell receptor beta chains reported below all come from one sample, sequenced in a study of blood T cell repertoires in COVID-19. Repertoires were generated with immunoSEQ multiplex PCR, while TCRdb's copy carries only in-frame clones and drops some. The data show roughly 150,000 clones, 75% to 90% seen once. Material for sequencing was peripheral blood. The source is a woman older than 75 with acute or convalescent COVID-19.

The chain has TRBV12-3 or TRBV12-4 and TRBJ1-5; D not resolved. This CDR3 is built from 12 residues. With 2 bases removed from V and 7 bases from J, the gap between germline ends came to 6 bases. In DNA, the CDR3 is TGTGCCAGCAGTTTATCCCAGCAGCCCCAGCATTTT. Translation gives CASSLSQQPQHF.

The chain uses TRBV2 and TRBJ2-4; TRBD1 matches 7 bases. Trimming cost V 2 bases and J 9 bases; bases outside gene matches: 16. This CDR3 comprises 17 residues. In germline, CDR1 is SNHLY, CDR2 FYNNEI. CDR3 sequence (DNA): TGTGCCAGCAGTGAATATGGGACAGCCTCCCTTGGGGGCATTCAGTACTTC. Residues: CASSEYGTASLGGIQYF.